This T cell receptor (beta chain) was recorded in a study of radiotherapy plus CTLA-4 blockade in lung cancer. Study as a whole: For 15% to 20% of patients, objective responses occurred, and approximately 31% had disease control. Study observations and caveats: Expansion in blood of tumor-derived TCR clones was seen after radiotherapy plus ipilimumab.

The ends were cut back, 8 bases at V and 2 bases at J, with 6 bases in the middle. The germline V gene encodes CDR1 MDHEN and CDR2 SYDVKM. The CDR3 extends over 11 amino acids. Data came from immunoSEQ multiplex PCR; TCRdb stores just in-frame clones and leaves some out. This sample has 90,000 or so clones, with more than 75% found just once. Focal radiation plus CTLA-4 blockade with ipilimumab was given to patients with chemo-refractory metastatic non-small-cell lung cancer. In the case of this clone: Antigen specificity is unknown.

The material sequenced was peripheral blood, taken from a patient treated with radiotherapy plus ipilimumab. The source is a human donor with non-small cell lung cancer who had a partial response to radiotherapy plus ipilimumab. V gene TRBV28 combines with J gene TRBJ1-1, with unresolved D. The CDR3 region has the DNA TGTGCCAGCCGGGAAAACACTGAAGCTTTCTTT. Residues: CASRENTEAFF.